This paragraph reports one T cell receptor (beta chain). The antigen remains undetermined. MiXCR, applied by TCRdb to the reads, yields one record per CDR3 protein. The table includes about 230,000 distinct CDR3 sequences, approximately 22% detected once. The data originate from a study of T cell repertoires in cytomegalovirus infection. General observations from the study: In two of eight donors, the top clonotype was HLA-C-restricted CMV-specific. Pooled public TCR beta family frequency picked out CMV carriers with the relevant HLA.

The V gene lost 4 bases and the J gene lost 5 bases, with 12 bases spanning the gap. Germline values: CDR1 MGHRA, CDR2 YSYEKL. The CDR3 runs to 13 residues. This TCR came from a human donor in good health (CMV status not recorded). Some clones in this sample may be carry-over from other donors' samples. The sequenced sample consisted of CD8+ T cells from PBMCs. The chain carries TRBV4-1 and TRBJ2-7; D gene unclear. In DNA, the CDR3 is TGCGCCAGCAGCCCCCCCGCCCTCGACGAGCAGTACTTC. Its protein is CASSPPALDEQYF.